The entry that follows covers one T cell receptor (beta chain) sequence. The antigen is not known. The source of the sample is a study of cytomegalovirus exposure and HLA in healthy donors. V was pared by 1 base and J by 3 bases, with 13 bases between. CDR1 and CDR2 (germline): MGHRA, YSYEKL. The CDR3 covers 16 residues. PCR employed 60 Vbeta and 13 Jbeta primers. This table comes from immunoSEQ multiplex PCR, and its TCRdb copy is limited to in-frame clones, with some not included. The repertoire holds about 73,000 clones, with 67% as singletons. Findings of the study overall: Researchers had no immune exposure information except CMV serostatus available. A later analysis reportedly identified an Asian-associated ancestry cluster as carrying fewer N-insertions than the approximately 620-donor mean. It was 150 to 200 TCR beta chains that were listed as cytomegalovirus-associated.

The receptor's source is a woman in her forties or fifties in good health and CMV-seropositive. V is TRBV4-1 and J is TRBJ1-5, with D possibly TRBD1 on 6 matching bases. Sample: PBMCs. The CDR3 reads CASSQALRGYNQPQHF. The CDR3 DNA follows: TGCGCCAGCAGCCAAGCCCTGAGGGGGTACAATCAGCCCCAGCATTTT.